Listed below are T cell receptor beta chains from one sample, sequenced in a study of CD8+ T cells in alopecia areata. TCRdb's table, derived via immunoSEQ multiplex PCR, lists solely in-frame clones and lacks some. Of fewer than 150,000 clones listed, less than 80% were seen once; the top ten hold 2.8%. The sequenced material came from CD4+ T cells sorted from blood. The receptors were gathered from a human donor in good health. CDR3s include the opening cysteine and the closing phenylalanine or tryptophan. Each record gives: clone size, CDR3 length, D gene, V gene, J gene, CDR3 protein, CDR3 DNA. D genes are given only for firm matches. Clone size is shown for a subset of rows, as once, few, many or a class of expanded clone.

>-|17|-|TRBV5-6|TRBJ2-1
CASSLAGRAPPYNEQFF
TGTGCCAGCAGCTTGGCCGGGAGAGCGCCCCCCTACAATGAGCAGTTCTTC
>-|13|-|TRBV30|TRBJ1-5
CAWRGGDRQPQHF
TGTGCCTGGAGGGGTGGGGATAGGCAGCCCCAGCATTTT
>-|13|-|TRBV7-9|TRBJ1-4
CASSGRQYEKLFF
TGTGCCAGCAGCGGCCGGCAGTACGAAAAACTGTTTTTT
>-|13|-|TRBV29-1|TRBJ2-3
CSALGPGTDTQYF
TGCAGCGCCTTGGGACCGGGCACAGATACGCAGTATTTT
>-|14|-|TRBV29-1|TRBJ1-5
CSVSSGNSNQPQHF
TGCAGCGTTTCGTCAGGAAATAGCAATCAGCCCCAGCATTTT
>few|14|TRBD1|TRBV25-1|TRBJ1-2
CASSREGQDGGYTF
TGTGCCAGCAGTCGTGAAGGACAGGATGGTGGCTACACCTTC
>-|15|-|TRBV27|TRBJ2-7
CASSSSGTWPYEQYF
TGTGCCAGCAGTTCATCCGGGACCTGGCCCTACGAGCAGTACTTC
>-|15|TRBD1|TRBV4-1|TRBJ1-5
CASRRGQGGNQPQHF
TGCGCCAGCCGACGGGGACAGGGGGGCAATCAGCCCCAGCATTTT
>-|14|TRBD2|TRBV5-1|TRBJ2-7
CASSTEGLSYEQYF
TGCGCCAGCAGCACAGAGGGACTATCATACGAGCAGTACTTC
>-|12|-|TRBV30|TRBJ1-2
CAWSRQGGGYTF
TGTGCCTGGAGTCGTCAGGGAGGTGGCTACACCTTC
>once|16|-|TRBV9|TRBJ2-3
CASSVAPSASGDTQYF
TGTGCCAGCAGCGTAGCCCCTAGCGCCTCGGGAGATACGCAGTATTTT
>-|12|-|TRBV2|TRBJ1-3
CASSGAGNTIYF
TGTGCCAGCAGCGGGGCTGGAAACACCATATATTTT
>-|13|-|TRBV18|TRBJ1-2
CASSPGRGYGYTF
TGTGCCAGCTCACCAGGTCGCGGATATGGCTACACCTTC
>-|12|TRBD1|TRBV29-1|TRBJ1-1
CSVRQGATEAFF
TGCAGCGTTCGGCAGGGGGCCACTGAAGCTTTCTTT
>few|14|-|TRBV6-4|TRBJ1-6
CATVDGIYNSPLHF
TGTGCCACCGTAGACGGGATCTATAATTCACCCCTCCACTTT
>-|13|-|TRBV11-2|TRBJ1-2
CASSQQENYGYTF
TGTGCCAGCAGCCAACAGGAGAACTATGGCTACACCTTC
>-|14|-|TRBV7-6|TRBJ2-1
CASSLAGGGDEQFF
TGTGCCAGCAGCTTAGCGGGGGGAGGCGATGAGCAGTTCTTC